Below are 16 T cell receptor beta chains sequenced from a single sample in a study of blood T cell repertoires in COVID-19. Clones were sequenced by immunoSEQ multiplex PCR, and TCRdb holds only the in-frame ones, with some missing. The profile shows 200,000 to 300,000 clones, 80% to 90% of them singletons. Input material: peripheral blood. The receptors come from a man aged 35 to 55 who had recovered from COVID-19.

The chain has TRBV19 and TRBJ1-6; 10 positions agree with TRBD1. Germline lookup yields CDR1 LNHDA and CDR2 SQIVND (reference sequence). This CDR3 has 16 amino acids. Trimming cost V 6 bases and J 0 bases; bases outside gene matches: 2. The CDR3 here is CASSDRGRSYNSPLHF. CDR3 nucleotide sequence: TGTGCCAGTAGCGACAGGGGGCGCTCCTATAATTCACCCCTCCACTTT.

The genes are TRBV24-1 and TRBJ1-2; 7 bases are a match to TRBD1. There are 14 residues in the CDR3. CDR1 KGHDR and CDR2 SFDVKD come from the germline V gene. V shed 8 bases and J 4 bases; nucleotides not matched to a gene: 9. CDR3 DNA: TGTGCCACCACAGACAGGGTCGGTGGCTATGGCTACACCTTC. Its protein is CATTDRVGGYGYTF.

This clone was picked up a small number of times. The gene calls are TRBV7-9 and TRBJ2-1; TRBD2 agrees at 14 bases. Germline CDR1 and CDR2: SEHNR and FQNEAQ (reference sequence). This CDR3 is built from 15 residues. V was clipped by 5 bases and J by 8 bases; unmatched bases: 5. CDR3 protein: CASSDRLAGGHEQFF. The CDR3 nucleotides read TGTGCCAGCAGCGACCGACTAGCGGGGGGGCATGAGCAGTTCTTC.

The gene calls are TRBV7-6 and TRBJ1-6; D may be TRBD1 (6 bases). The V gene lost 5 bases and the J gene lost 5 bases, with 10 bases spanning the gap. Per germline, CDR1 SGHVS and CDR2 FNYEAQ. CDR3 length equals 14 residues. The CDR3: CASSPRTDNSPLHF. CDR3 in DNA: TGTGCCAGCAGCCCCAGGACAGATAATTCACCCCTCCACTTT.

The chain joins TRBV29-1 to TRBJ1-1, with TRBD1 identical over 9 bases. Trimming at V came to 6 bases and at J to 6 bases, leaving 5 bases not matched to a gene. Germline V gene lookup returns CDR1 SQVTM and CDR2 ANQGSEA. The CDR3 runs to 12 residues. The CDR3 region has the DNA TGCAGCGTGCTGGGGACAGGGTCTGAAGCTTTCTTT. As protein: CSVLGTGSEAFF.

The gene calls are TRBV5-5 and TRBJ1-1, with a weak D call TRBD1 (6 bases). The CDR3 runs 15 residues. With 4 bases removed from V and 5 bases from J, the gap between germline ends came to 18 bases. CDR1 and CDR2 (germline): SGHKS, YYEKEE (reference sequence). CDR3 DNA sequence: TGTGCCAGCAGCACATCTCCGGGACACTCTACTGAAGCTTTCTTT. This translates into CASSTSPGHSTEAFF.

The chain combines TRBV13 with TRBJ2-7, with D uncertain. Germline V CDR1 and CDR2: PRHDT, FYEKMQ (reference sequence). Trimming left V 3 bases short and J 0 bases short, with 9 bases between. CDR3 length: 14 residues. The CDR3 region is CASSFSRSSYEQYF. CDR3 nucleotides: TGTGCCAGCAGCTTCTCCAGAAGCTCCTACGAGCAGTACTTC.

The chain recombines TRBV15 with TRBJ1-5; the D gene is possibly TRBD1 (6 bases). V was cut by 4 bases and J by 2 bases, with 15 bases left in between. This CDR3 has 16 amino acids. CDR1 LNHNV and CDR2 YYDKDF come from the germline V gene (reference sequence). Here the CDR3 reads CATSTYRAGGNQPQHF. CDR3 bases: TGTGCCACCAGCACGTACAGGGCGGGAGGCAATCAGCCCCAGCATTTT.

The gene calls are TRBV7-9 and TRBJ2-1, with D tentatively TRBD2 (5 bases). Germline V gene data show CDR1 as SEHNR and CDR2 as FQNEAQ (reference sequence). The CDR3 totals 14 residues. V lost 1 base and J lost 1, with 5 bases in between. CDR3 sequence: CASSLGTSYNEQFF. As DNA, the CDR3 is TGTGCCAGCAGCTTAGGGACTTCCTACAATGAGCAGTTCTTC.

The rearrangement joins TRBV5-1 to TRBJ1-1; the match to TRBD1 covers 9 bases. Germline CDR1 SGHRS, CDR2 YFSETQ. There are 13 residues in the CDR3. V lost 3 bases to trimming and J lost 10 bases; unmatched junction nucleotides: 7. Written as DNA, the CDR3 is TGCGCCAGCAGCTCTGAGGGACAGGGCGTAGCTTTCTTT. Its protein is CASSSEGQGVAFF.

The CDR3 region is CASSQLPGQGLWVEAFF. CDR3 coding DNA: TGCGCCAGCAGCCAGCTTCCGGGACAGGGGCTCTGGGTTGAAGCTTTCTTT. The chain recombines TRBV4-3 with TRBJ1-1, with 10 nucleotides matching TRBD1. Germline V gene lookup returns CDR1 LGHNA and CDR2 YSLEER. The CDR3 contains 17 residues. V was clipped by 3 bases and J by 7 bases; unmatched bases: 14.

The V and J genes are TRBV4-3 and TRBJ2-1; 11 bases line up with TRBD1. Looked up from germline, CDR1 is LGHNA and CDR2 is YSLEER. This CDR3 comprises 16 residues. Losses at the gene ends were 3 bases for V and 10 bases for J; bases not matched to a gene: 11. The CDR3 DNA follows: TGCGCCAGCAGCCAGGGCCGGGACAGGGGGGCTTGGGAGCAGTTCTTC. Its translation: CASSQGRDRGAWEQFF.

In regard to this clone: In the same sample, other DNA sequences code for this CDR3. Written as DNA, the CDR3 is TGTGCCAGCAGTTATAGGACAGGGAATACTGAAGCTTTCTTT. Amino acid sequence: CASSYRTGNTEAFF. The chain is built from TRBV6-5 and TRBJ1-1; 8 nucleotides align to TRBD1. Germline CDR1 is MNHEY and CDR2 is SVGAGI. V dropped 3 bases and J dropped 5; count of bases not matched to a gene: 5. The CDR3 runs to 14 residues.

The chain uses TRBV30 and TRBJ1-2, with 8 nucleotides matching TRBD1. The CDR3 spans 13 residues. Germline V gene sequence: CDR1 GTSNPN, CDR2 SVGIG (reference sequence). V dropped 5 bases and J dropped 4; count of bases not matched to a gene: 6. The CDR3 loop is CAWGAGQAYGYTF. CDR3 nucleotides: TGTGCCTGGGGAGCGGGACAGGCCTATGGCTACACCTTC.

Written as DNA, the CDR3 is TGTGCCTGGGCTAACAGGGTGAACACTGAAGCTTTCTTT. Its translation is CAWANRVNTEAFF. This chain connects TRBV30 to TRBJ1-1; TRBD1 might be the D (6 bases). In germline, CDR1 is GTSNPN, CDR2 SVGIG (reference sequence). The CDR3 covers 13 residues. V was pared by 5 bases and J by 0 bases, with 10 bases between. Full variable domain (remainder filled in from reference TRBV30 and TRBJ1-1): SQTIHQWPATLVQPVGSPLSLECTVEGTSNPNLYWYRQAAGRGLQLLFYSVGIGQISSEVPQNLSASRPQDRQFILSSKKLLLSDSGFYLCAWANRVNTEAFFGQGTRLTVV.

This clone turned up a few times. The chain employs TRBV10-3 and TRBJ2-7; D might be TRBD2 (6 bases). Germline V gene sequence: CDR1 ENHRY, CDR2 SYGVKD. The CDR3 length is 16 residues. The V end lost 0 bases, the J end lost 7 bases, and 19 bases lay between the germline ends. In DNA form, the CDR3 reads TGTGCCATCAGTGAGTCGACCCTAGGAGGGGCGGGTGAGCAGTACTTC. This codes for CAISESTLGGAGEQYF.